The 18 T cell receptor beta chains below were found in one sample sequenced in a study of T cells after yellow fever vaccination. Using its own MiXCR run on the 5' RACE reads, TCRdb lists one record per CDR3 protein. Among around 320,000 distinct CDR3 sequences, around 10% were seen once, and the ten largest hold approximately 3.5%. Sequencing used CD4+ T cells sorted from PBMCs, obtained 5 days after the yellow fever booster vaccination. The receptors were sampled from a man between 18 and 29 years old who received the YFV17D yellow fever vaccine.

This clonotype was recorded many times. This chain connects TRBV29-1 to TRBJ2-3; 8 nucleotides agree with TRBD2. Germline V gene sequence: CDR1 SQVTM, CDR2 ANQGSEA. The CDR3 loop spans 13 amino acids. Trimming took 6 bases from V and 3 from J; bases not matched to a gene: 5. DNA for the CDR3: TGCAGCGTCTCGGGGGGGCAGACAGATACGCAGTATTTT. It encodes CSVSGGQTDTQYF.

The rearrangement links TRBV20-1 to TRBJ2-3; 9 nucleotides match TRBD2. There are 16 residues in the CDR3. From germline, CDR1 is DFQATT and CDR2 SNEGSKA (reference sequence). V trimming: 3 bases; J trimming: 4 bases; junction bases outside the gene matches: 11. The CDR3 region has the DNA TGCAGTGCTAGTGGGTCGCTAGCGGGGATTTCAGATACGCAGTATTTT. This codes for CSASGSLAGISDTQYF.

J is TRBJ1-6 and V is TRBV5-4; D remains ambiguous. The CDR3 runs 12 residues. The germline CDR1 and CDR2 sequences are SGHNT and YYREEE (reference sequence). Trimming removed 5 bases from V and 5 bases from J, with 5 bases in between. For the CDR3, the DNA is TGTGCCAGCAGGCCCGATAATTCACCCCTCCACTTT. It yields the protein CASRPDNSPLHF.

This clonotype has more than one count but fewer than ten. The chain links TRBV27 to TRBJ2-7; TRBD2 matches at 9 bases. This CDR3 contains 14 residues. The germline gives CDR1 MNHEY, CDR2 SMNVEV (reference sequence). The V segment lost 6 bases and the J segment 4 bases; nucleotides outside the gene matches: 7. The DNA for the CDR3 is TGTGCCAGCAGATCGGGACTAGCAGCTTACGAGCAGTACTTC. It is translated as CASRSGLAAYEQYF.

This clonotype was recorded many times. The chain combines TRBV7-9 with TRBJ2-1; TRBD2 matches at 7 bases. The trim removed 3 bases at V and 1 base at J, leaving 3 bases unmatched. CDR3 length: 15 amino acids. CDR1 and CDR2 (germline): SEHNR, FQNEAQ (reference sequence). CDR3 in amino acids: CASSFLAASYNEQFF. The DNA of the CDR3 is TGTGCCAGCAGCTTTCTAGCGGCATCCTACAATGAGCAGTTCTTC.

This clonotype was seen more than once but under ten times. The chain joins TRBV5-5 to TRBJ1-1; 7 nucleotides line up with TRBD1. Trimming cost V 7 bases and J 6 bases; bases outside gene matches: 12. This CDR3 comprises 14 residues. Germline V gives CDR1 SGHKS, CDR2 YYEKEE (reference sequence). The CDR3 loop reads CASGPVDRVAEAFF. The CDR3 DNA is TGTGCCAGCGGCCCCGTTGACAGGGTCGCTGAAGCTTTCTTT.

This clonotype was found many times. This chain uses TRBV5-1 with TRBJ2-3; the match to TRBD1 covers 7 bases. Per the germline V gene, CDR1 is SGHRS and CDR2 is YFSETQ. Germline trimming cut 5 bases from V and 4 bases from J; bases unmatched to any gene: 10. The CDR3 loop spans 15 amino acids. The CDR3 DNA is TGCGCCAGCAGGCGCCGAACAGGGGATGCAGATACGCAGTATTTT. Protein sequence: CASRRRTGDADTQYF. Full variable domain (missing parts from reference TRBV5-1 and TRBJ2-3): KAGVTQTPRYLIKTRGQQVTLSCSPISGHRSVSWYQQTPGQGLQFLFEYFSETQRNKGNFPGRFSGRQFSNSRSEMNVSTLELGDSALYLCASRRRTGDADTQYFGPGTRLTVL.

In its sample, this clonotype was seen a few times. CDR3 in DNA: TGTGCCAGCAGTCCCGGACAGGGGGCACAATCACCCCTCCACTTT. It codes for CASSPGQGAQSPLHF. The chain combines TRBV27 with TRBJ1-6, with 11 bases lining up with TRBD1. The CDR3 sequence is 15 residues long. Germline V gene data show CDR1 as MNHEY and CDR2 as SMNVEV (reference sequence). V lost 5 bases to trimming and J lost 10 bases; unmatched junction nucleotides: 7.

The chain employs TRBV7-2 and TRBJ1-3, with a possible D match to TRBD1 (6 bases). V was cut by 3 bases and J by 3 bases, with 15 bases left in between. Germline CDR1 is SGHTA and CDR2 is FQGNSA. This CDR3 spans 16 amino acids. CDR3 in amino acids: CASSFVRGSGGNTIYF. The CDR3 DNA is TGTGCCAGCAGCTTTGTCAGGGGCAGTGGTGGAAACACCATATATTTT.

V usage is TRBV30 and J usage is TRBJ2-1; unclear D gene. CDR3 length: 11 residues. In germline, CDR1 is GTSNPN, CDR2 SVGIG (reference sequence). V was pared by 4 bases and J by 7 bases, with 8 bases between. In nucleotides, the CDR3 is TGTGCCTGGATGGCAGTGAATGAGCAGTTCTTC. It codes for CAWMAVNEQFF.

This clonotype has a handful of counts. V usage is TRBV18 and J usage is TRBJ1-2; 7 bases align to TRBD1. Germline CDR1 reads KGHSH; CDR2 reads LQKENI. The CDR3 length is 14 residues. V was clipped by 3 bases and J by 3 bases; unmatched bases: 4. The CDR3 nucleotides are TGTGCCAGCTCACCCGGGACAGCTTACTATGGCTACACCTTC. It is translated as CASSPGTAYYGYTF.

This clonotype was counted a few times. The V and J genes are TRBV12-3 or TRBV12-4 and TRBJ2-3, with 9 bases identical to TRBD1. CDR3 length: 15 amino acids. Trimming took 5 bases from V and 3 from J; bases not matched to a gene: 6. DNA for the CDR3: TGTGCCAGCAGTCCCGGGACAGGGCTAACAGATACGCAGTATTTT. Translating it yields CASSPGTGLTDTQYF.

This clonotype was observed many times. J is TRBJ2-2 and V is TRBV5-1; 8 bases agree with TRBD2. V was clipped by 0 bases and J by 4 bases; unmatched bases: 5. This CDR3 has 16 amino acids. Germline CDR1 is SGHRS and CDR2 is YFSETQ. Here the CDR3 DNA reads TGCGCCAGCAGCTTGGGGACTAGCATGTTCACCGGGGAGCTGTTTTTT. Amino acids: CASSLGTSMFTGELFF. Full variable domain (rest looked up from reference TRBV5-1 and TRBJ2-2): KAGVTQTPRYLIKTRGQQVTLSCSPISGHRSVSWYQQTPGQGLQFLFEYFSETQRNKGNFPGRFSGRQFSNSRSEMNVSTLELGDSALYLCASSLGTSMFTGELFFGEGSRLTVL.

This clonotype has only a few counts. The chain recombines TRBV5-4 with TRBJ2-4; D might be TRBD1 (5 bases). The CDR3 loop spans 16 amino acids. Germline V gives CDR1 SGHNT, CDR2 YYREEE (reference sequence). Trimming cost V 4 bases and J 1 base, with 15 bases left between them. CDR3 nucleotide sequence: TGTGCCAGCAGCCCTCCAGGGCCTAGGGCCAAAAACATTCAGTACTTC. It specifies CASSPPGPRAKNIQYF. Combining the CDR3 with reference TRBV5-4 and TRBJ2-4 gives the whole variable domain ETGVTQSPTHLIKTRGQQVTLRCSSQSGHNTVSWYQQALGQGPQFIFQYYREEENGRGNFPPRFSGLQFPNYSSELNVNALELDDSALYLCASSPPGPRAKNIQYFGAGTRLSVL.

The chain joins TRBV7-3 to TRBJ2-4; D may be TRBD1 or TRBD2 (6 bases each). Between the trimmed V and J ends, which lost 2 bases and 5 bases, there was a span of 13 bases. Per germline, CDR1 SGHTA and CDR2 FQGTGA. This CDR3 spans 15 amino acids. This chain's CDR3 is CASSLLGGRENIQYF. The DNA for the CDR3 is TGTGCCAGCAGCTTATTGGGGGGCCGCGAAAACATTCAGTACTTC.

This rearrangement joins TRBV10-3 to TRBJ2-5, with D perhaps given as TRBD1 or TRBD2 (6 bases each). Germline lookup yields CDR1 ENHRY and CDR2 SYGVKD. The germline V and J ends were trimmed by 3 bases and 2 bases, with 13 bases remaining between them. The CDR3 is made up of 15 amino acids. The CDR3 loop is CAISDKGEAQETQYF. The CDR3 coding sequence is TGTGCCATCAGTGATAAGGGGGAGGCACAAGAGACCCAGTACTTC.

This clonotype has a count of ten or more. This chain connects TRBV20-1 to TRBJ1-3; D is unclear. Trimming removed 3 bases at V and 2 bases at J, with 14 bases between. The germline V gene encodes CDR1 DFQATT and CDR2 SNEGSKA (reference sequence). This CDR3 region has 15 residues. CDR3 region: CSASPSAAAGNTIYF. In nucleotides, the CDR3 is TGCAGTGCTAGTCCCTCGGCAGCTGCTGGAAACACCATATATTTT.

This clonotype was detected only a few times. The chain combines TRBV3-1 with TRBJ1-1; unclear D gene. This CDR3 has 14 amino acids. Trimming took off 4 bases at V and 1 base at J, with 10 bases between the two ends. The V gene's germline CDR1 is LGHDT and CDR2 YNNKEL (reference sequence). CDR3 protein: CASSPRAWNTEAFF. CDR3 coding DNA: TGTGCCAGCAGCCCCCGGGCCTGGAACACTGAAGCTTTCTTT. Filled out from reference TRBV3-1 and TRBJ1-1, the complete variable domain reads DTAVSQTPKYLVTQMGNDKSIKCEQNLGHDTMYWYKQDSKKFLKIMFSYNNKELIINETVPNRFSPKSPDKAHLNLHINSLELGDSAVYFCASSPRAWNTEAFFGQGTRLTVV.